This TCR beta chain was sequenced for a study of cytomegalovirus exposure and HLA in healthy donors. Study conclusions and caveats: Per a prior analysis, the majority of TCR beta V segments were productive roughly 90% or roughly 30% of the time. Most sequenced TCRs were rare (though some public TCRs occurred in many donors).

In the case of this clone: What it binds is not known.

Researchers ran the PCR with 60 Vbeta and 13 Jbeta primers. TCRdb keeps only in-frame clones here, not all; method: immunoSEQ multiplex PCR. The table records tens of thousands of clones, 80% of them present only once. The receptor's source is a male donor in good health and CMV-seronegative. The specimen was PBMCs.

DNA for the CDR3: TGCGCCAGCAGCCAGAGACGGGGGGCCCCGGAGCTGTTTTTT. Translated, it gives CASSQRRGAPELFF. The chain employs TRBV4-3 and TRBJ2-2, with D perhaps TRBD2 (7 bases). The CDR3 spans 14 residues. V was shortened by 3 bases and J by 10 bases, with 15 bases between the two germline ends. Germline V gives CDR1 LGHNA, CDR2 YSLEER.